A single sample gave rise to the 10 T cell receptor beta chains below, sequenced in a study of T cells in Graves' hyperthyroidism and ophthalmopathy. Using RNA transcripts as the source, TCR beta CDR3 regions were amplified. The HTBI primer set drove a first-round RT-PCR of the TCR CDR3. TCRdb fed the multiplex PCR reads into MiXCR, producing one record per CDR3 protein. The sample has approximately 400,000 distinct CDR3 sequences; about 15% are singletons. The sequencing sample was made of blood. The receptors derive from a woman aged 18-30 years with Graves' hyperthyroidism.

This clonotype was observed many times. The V and J genes are TRBV28 and TRBJ2-7; unclear D gene. Per the germline V gene, CDR1 is MDHEN and CDR2 is SYDVKM. V gave up 3 bases and J gave up 2 bases, with 11 bases separating them. The CDR3 extends over 14 amino acids. The CDR3 spells CASSLGRPPYEQYF. In DNA form, the CDR3 reads TGTGCCAGCAGTTTGGGCAGGCCACCCTACGAGCAGTACTTC. Full variable domain (remainder filled in from reference TRBV28 and TRBJ2-7): DVKVTQSSRYLVKRTGEKVFLECVQDMDHENMFWYRQDPGLGLRLIYFSYDVKMKEKGDIPEGYSVSREKKERFSLILESASTNQTSMYLCASSLGRPPYEQYFGPGTRLTVT.

This clonotype was seen ten or more times. V usage is TRBV6-6 and J usage is TRBJ1-1; TRBD1 matches 7 bases. CDR3 length: 11 residues. Per germline, CDR1 MNHNY and CDR2 SVGAGI (reference sequence). Trimming removed 2 bases from V and 9 bases from J; junction bases left unmatched: 0. The CDR3 reads CASSYRGQAFF. Written as DNA, the CDR3 is TGTGCCAGCAGTTACAGGGGGCAAGCTTTCTTT.

This clonotype was recorded many times. The chain joins TRBV3-1 to TRBJ2-7; D is perhaps TRBD2 (5 bases). Trimming pared 4 bases from V and 3 bases from J, leaving 13 bases between. The CDR3 loop spans 14 amino acids. Germline V lookup: CDR1 LGHDT, CDR2 YNNKEL (reference sequence). In DNA form, the CDR3 reads TGTGCCAGCAGCCCTTCCGAGGGTATCTACGAGCAGTACTTC. The encoded protein is CASSPSEGIYEQYF.

The rearrangement joins TRBV19 to TRBJ1-3; no firm D call. The length of the CDR3 is 15 residues. V was cut by 3 bases and J by 0 bases, with 9 bases left in between. The V gene's germline CDR1 is LNHDA and CDR2 SQIVND (reference sequence). As DNA, the CDR3 is TGTGCCAGTAGTATTCCCACTGCCTCTGGAAACACCATATATTTT. Its protein product is CASSIPTASGNTIYF.

This clonotype was counted at least ten times. The V and J genes are TRBV7-9 and TRBJ1-2; D is unresolved. Looked up from germline, CDR1 is SEHNR and CDR2 is FQNEAQ (reference sequence). This CDR3 contains 18 residues. V gave up 5 bases and J gave up 0 bases, with 22 bases separating them. The CDR3, as DNA: TGTGCCAGCAGCGTAAAACCCCTCCTCTCGGGGTCTAACTATGGCTACACCTTC. Translation: CASSVKPLLSGSNYGYTF.

The chain joins TRBV20-1 to TRBJ1-2, with 7 bases identical to TRBD1. Unmatched junction bases numbered 7, after V lost 6 bases and J lost 0 bases. The germline V gene encodes CDR1 DFQATT and CDR2 SNEGSKA (reference sequence). The CDR3 covers 14 residues. The CDR3 reads CSAAVGQANYGYTF. Written as DNA, the CDR3 is TGCAGTGCAGCCGTCGGACAGGCTAACTATGGCTACACCTTC.

The chain combines TRBV3-1 with TRBJ2-4; D is unresolved. With 4 bases removed from V and 3 bases from J, the gap between germline ends came to 10 bases. The CDR3 is 14 residues long. CDR1 LGHDT and CDR2 YNNKEL come from the germline V gene (reference sequence). The CDR3, as DNA: TGTGCCAGCAGCCCTCGGGCCCTCAAAAACATTCAGTACTTC. Amino acid sequence: CASSPRALKNIQYF.

This clonotype was counted ten times or more. The V and J genes are TRBV30 and TRBJ1-1; D call uncertain. Germline assignment: CDR1 GTSNPN and CDR2 SVGIG (reference sequence). The CDR3 contains 11 residues. The V end lost 0 bases, the J end lost 10 bases, and 9 bases lay between the germline ends. The CDR3 region is CAWSVYSRAFF. The CDR3 bases are TGTGCCTGGAGTGTGTACAGTCGAGCTTTCTTT.

There are many counts of this clonotype. The gene calls are TRBV19 and TRBJ1-2; perhaps TRBD1 as D (6 bases). Deletions cut 3 bases from V and 6 bases from J, with 11 bases between. Germline V gene lookup returns CDR1 LNHDA and CDR2 SQIVND (reference sequence). The CDR3 sequence is 13 residues long. The CDR3 loop is CASSIEGGHGYTF. Here the CDR3 DNA reads TGTGCCAGTAGTATCGAAGGGGGGCATGGCTACACCTTC.

Details on this clonotype: A much larger clone lies one base from this, so it may be a read error. The chain joins TRBV7-3 to TRBJ1-2; no reliable D call. V was trimmed by 2 bases and J by 7 bases, leaving 11 bases between them. This CDR3 is 13 amino acids long. Per germline, CDR1 SGHTA and CDR2 FQGTGA. For the CDR3, the DNA is TGTGCCAGCAGCTTACACGCGGGAACTGGCTACACCTTC. It is translated as CASSLHAGTGYTF. The full variable domain, with the rest looked up from reference TRBV7-3 and TRBJ1-2, is GAGVSQTPSNKVTEKGKYVELRCDPISGHTALYWYRQSLGQGPEFLIYFQGTGAADDSGLPNDRFFAVRPEGSVSTLKIQRTERGDSAVYLCASSLHAGTGYTFGSGTRLTVV.